A single sample gave rise to the 26 T cell receptor beta chains below, sequenced in a study of shared clonotypes between healthy human individuals. The assay was immunoSEQ multiplex PCR, and TCRdb's table has in-frame clones only and misses some. The sample has 650,000 to 800,000 clones, over 55% seen once. Source material: memory CD4+ T cells sorted from blood. Documented subset: CD45RA-negative fraction. The receptors were gathered from a woman aged 25 to 39 in good health.

The chain has TRBV6-5 and TRBJ1-3; the D is unclear. From germline, CDR1 is MNHEY and CDR2 SVGAGI. V was clipped by 3 bases and J by 1 base, with 7 bases between them. The CDR3 has 14 amino acids. The CDR3 region is CASSYYYSGNTIYF. DNA of the CDR3: TGTGCCAGCAGTTATTACTATTCTGGAAACACCATATATTTT.

This sequence joins TRBV18 and TRBJ2-7; TRBD1 agrees at 8 bases. CDR3 size: 15 residues. Germline trimming cut 2 bases from V and 5 bases from J; bases unmatched to any gene: 8. The germline V gene has CDR1 KGHSH and CDR2 LQKENI. DNA of the CDR3: TGTGCCAGCTCACCAAAACGGACAGGGAAAGACGAGCAGTACTTC. Its translation: CASSPKRTGKDEQYF.

This clone occurred once. The identical CDR3 is also encoded by other nucleotide sequences in the sample. The V call is TRBV20-1, the J call TRBJ2-1; no firm D call. The CDR3 sequence is 11 residues long. CDR1 and CDR2 from the germline V gene are DFQATT and SNEGSKA (reference sequence). Trimming took 3 bases from V and 7 from J, leaving 7 bases between them. CDR3 nucleotide sequence: TGCAGTGCTAGTCTGGGAAATGAGCAGTTCTTC. Translated, it gives CSASLGNEQFF.

V and J are TRBV18 and TRBJ2-1; D not certain. The CDR3 spans 15 residues. Trimming removed 2 bases at V and 4 bases at J, with 12 bases between. Germline CDR1 and CDR2: KGHSH and LQKENI. CDR3 DNA sequence: TGTGCCAGCTCACCAGGTCCCCAGGAGTACAATGAGCAGTTCTTC. It specifies CASSPGPQEYNEQFF.

V and J are TRBV5-1 and TRBJ2-1; TRBD1 matches 8 bases. This CDR3 region has 15 residues. Unmatched junction bases numbered 5, after V lost 4 bases and J lost 2 bases. Germline loops: CDR1 SGHRS, CDR2 YFSETQ. The CDR3 coding sequence is TGCGCCAGCAGCCCGGACAGGGTTACCTACAATGAGCAGTTCTTC. It codes for CASSPDRVTYNEQFF.

This clone has more than one count but fewer than ten. The chain carries TRBV27 and TRBJ1-1, with D possibly TRBD1 on 6 matching bases. Germline assignment: CDR1 MNHEY and CDR2 SMNVEV (reference sequence). The CDR3 consists of 14 residues. Trimming cost V 5 bases and J 1 base, with 11 bases left between them. The CDR3 reads CASSVDSWNTEAFF. CDR3 sequence (DNA): TGTGCCAGCAGTGTGGACAGCTGGAACACTGAAGCTTTCTTT.

Of note for this clone: Other DNA sequences within the sample encode an identical CDR3. The chain couples TRBV28 to TRBJ2-6; D is unclear. Germline assignment: CDR1 MDHEN and CDR2 SYDVKM. The CDR3 is 15 amino acids. With 3 bases removed from V and 0 bases from J, the gap between germline ends came to 6 bases. CDR3 DNA sequence: TGTGCCAGCAGTTTGTGGGGCTCTGGGGCCAACGTCCTGACTTTC. It yields the protein CASSLWGSGANVLTF. The whole variable domain, remainder taken from reference TRBV28 and TRBJ2-6, is DVKVTQSSRYLVKRTGEKVFLECVQDMDHENMFWYRQDPGLGLRLIYFSYDVKMKEKGDIPEGYSVSREKKERFSLILESASTNQTSMYLCASSLWGSGANVLTFGAGSRLTVL.

The chain is built from TRBV19 and TRBJ2-3; weak D call: TRBD2 (6 bases). The CDR3 runs to 14 residues. The V gene's germline CDR1 is LNHDA and CDR2 SQIVND (reference sequence). V gave up 5 bases and J gave up 8 bases, with 17 bases separating them. CDR3 region: CASSSRDFGSTQYF. CDR3 coding DNA: TGTGCCAGTAGTTCAAGGGACTTCGGATCTACGCAGTATTTT.

The chain couples TRBV13 to TRBJ2-7; perhaps D is TRBD1 or TRBD2 (5 bases each). Per germline, CDR1 PRHDT and CDR2 FYEKMQ (reference sequence). This CDR3 has 11 residues. Trimming took off 3 bases at V and 5 bases at J, with 5 bases between the two ends. The CDR3 bases are TGTGCCAGCAGCTTGGGGGACGAGCAGTACTTC. Translated, it gives CASSLGDEQYF. The full variable domain, in which reference TRBV13 and TRBJ2-7 provide the parts outside the CDR3, is AAGVIQSPRHLIKEKRETATLKCYPIPRHDTVYWYQQGPGQDPQFLISFYEKMQSDKGSIPDRFSAQQFSDYHSELNMSSLELGDSALYFCASSLGDEQYFGPGTRLTVT.

CDR3 residues: CASSPWGSGNEQFF. The CDR3 DNA reads TGTGCCAGCAGCCCCTGGGGTAGCGGGAATGAGCAGTTCTTC. The chain combines TRBV6-5 with TRBJ2-1, with 7 nucleotides matching TRBD2. The V gene end was trimmed by 6 bases and the J gene end by 7 bases; junction bases not matched to a gene: 9. Germline V gene lookup returns CDR1 MNHEY and CDR2 SVGAGI. CDR3 length equals 14 residues.

This chain joins TRBV11-3 and TRBJ2-7; D not resolved. The V gene lost 3 bases and the J gene lost 1 base, with 13 bases spanning the gap. Germline CDR1 and CDR2: SGHNT and YENEEA. This CDR3 region has 15 residues. The CDR3 DNA reads as TGTGCCAGCAGCTTTTTGGAACCCAAATCCTACGAGCAGTACTTC. Protein product: CASSFLEPKSYEQYF.

At least ten counts were recorded for this clone. At the DNA level, this CDR3 is encoded by other sequences in the same sample as well. The chain is built from TRBV29-1 and TRBJ2-2; 13 bases match TRBD2. The germline gives CDR1 SQVTM, CDR2 ANQGSEA. Trimming at V came to 5 bases and at J to 6 bases, leaving 3 bases not matched to a gene. The CDR3 runs to 14 residues. The CDR3: CSVFTSGRAGELFF. The CDR3 DNA sequence: TGCAGCGTTTTCACTAGCGGGAGGGCCGGGGAGCTGTTTTTT.

This CDR3 is CASRDRDRVNTEAFF. The CDR3 DNA reads TGCGCCAGCAGAGATAGGGACAGGGTGAACACTGAAGCTTTCTTT. The chain uses TRBV5-1 and TRBJ1-1; 9 positions match TRBD1. The CDR3 runs 15 residues. Per germline, CDR1 SGHRS and CDR2 YFSETQ. The ends lost 5 bases at V and 0 bases at J; junction bases unmatched: 5. The variable domain in full, with the rest retrieved from reference TRBV5-1 and TRBJ1-1, is KAGVTQTPRYLIKTRGQQVTLSCSPISGHRSVSWYQQTPGQGLQFLFEYFSETQRNKGNFPGRFSGRQFSNSRSEMNVSTLELGDSALYLCASRDRDRVNTEAFFGQGTRLTVV.

The chain employs TRBV4-1 and TRBJ2-3; 10 bases match TRBD2. The CDR3 is 16 residues long. Germline V gene lookup returns CDR1 MGHRA and CDR2 YSYEKL. Trimming took 4 bases from V and 2 from J; bases not matched to a gene: 6. CDR3 sequence (DNA): TGCGCCAGCAGCCTTAGGACTAGCGGAAACACAGATACGCAGTATTTT. It codes for CASSLRTSGNTDTQYF.

This clone was counted a single time. This chain joins TRBV10-1 and TRBJ1-1; weak D call: TRBD1 (6 bases). V gave up 1 base and J gave up 6 bases, with 9 bases separating them. Germline V lookup: CDR1 WNHNN, CDR2 SYGVQD (reference sequence). The CDR3 is made up of 13 amino acids. For the CDR3, the DNA is TGCGCCAGCAGTGAGTTCCCAGGGGCTGAAGCTTTCTTT. As protein: CASSEFPGAEAFF.

The chain joins TRBV11-2 to TRBJ2-1; possibly TRBD2 for D (6 bases). In germline, CDR1 is SGHAT, CDR2 FQNNGV. Trimming stripped 5 bases from V and 9 bases from J, with 20 bases between. This CDR3 is built from 15 residues. CDR3 region: CASSPLSAGYTEQFF. DNA of the CDR3: TGTGCCAGCAGCCCCCTTTCCGCGGGATATACTGAGCAGTTCTTC.

This clone has just one count. The chain recombines TRBV11-2 with TRBJ2-1; TRBD2 is a possible D gene (6 bases). In germline, CDR1 is SGHAT, CDR2 FQNNGV. This CDR3 comprises 15 residues. V was trimmed by 9 bases and J by 2 bases, leaving 17 bases between them. CDR3 protein: CASMGGYATYNEQFF. CDR3 in DNA: TGTGCCAGTATGGGGGGTTACGCCACCTACAATGAGCAGTTCTTC.

The genes are TRBV11-2 and TRBJ2-3; unclear D gene. The CDR3 totals 14 residues. The V gene lost 5 bases and the J gene lost 0 bases, with 9 bases spanning the gap. The germline V gene encodes CDR1 SGHAT and CDR2 FQNNGV. DNA for the CDR3: TGTGCCAGCAGCCCCCAGTTTAGCACAGATACGCAGTATTTT. It yields the protein CASSPQFSTDTQYF.

CDR3 sequence (DNA): TGTGCCAGCAGCTTGGAGGGGAAGGGAGCCAAAAACATTCAGTACTTC. Its protein product is CASSLEGKGAKNIQYF. The gene calls are TRBV5-8 and TRBJ2-4, with a tentative D call TRBD1 (5 bases). V dropped 0 bases and J dropped 0 bases, with 10 bases sitting between them. Germline CDR1 and CDR2: SGHTS and YDEGEE. This CDR3 has 16 amino acids.

The rearrangement links TRBV4-1 to TRBJ2-2, with 8 positions matching TRBD1. The CDR3 covers 17 residues. CDR1 is MGHRA and CDR2 is YSYEKL in the germline V gene. V gave up 3 bases and J gave up 5 bases; unmatched junction bases: 11. CDR3 sequence: CASSHPPGQASTGELFF. The CDR3 bases are TGCGCCAGCAGCCATCCCCCGGGACAGGCATCGACCGGGGAGCTGTTTTTT.

V and J are TRBV29-1 and TRBJ2-7, with 12 positions matching TRBD2. CDR1 and CDR2 (germline): SQVTM, ANQGSEA. V lost 8 bases to trimming and J lost 2 bases; unmatched junction nucleotides: 13. The CDR3 sequence is 16 residues long. CDR3 region: CSFRLAGALETYEQYF. In DNA, the CDR3 is TGCAGCTTCAGACTAGCGGGAGCCCTAGAAACCTACGAGCAGTACTTC.

The gene calls are TRBV5-8 and TRBJ2-5; 7 nucleotides line up with TRBD2. The CDR3 contains 16 residues. Trimming at V came to 0 bases and at J to 4 bases, leaving 9 bases not matched to a gene. The germline V gene has CDR1 SGHTS and CDR2 YDEGEE. As DNA, the CDR3 is TGTGCCAGCAGCTTGGGTTTCAGCGGGAACATAGAGACCCAGTACTTC. This codes for CASSLGFSGNIETQYF.

This rearrangement joins TRBV5-5 to TRBJ1-1, with a tentative D call TRBD1 (6 bases). Trimming cost V 1 base and J 1 base, with 8 bases left between them. There are 14 residues in the CDR3. Germline CDR1 and CDR2: SGHKS and YYEKEE (reference sequence). The CDR3 region has the DNA TGTGCCAGCAGCTTGACAGGGTGGAACACTGAAGCTTTCTTT. Translated, it gives CASSLTGWNTEAFF.

The chain carries TRBV11-2 and TRBJ2-1; TRBD1 matches 10 bases. Germline CDR1 SGHAT, CDR2 FQNNGV. The CDR3 has 15 residues. V lost 5 bases to trimming and J lost 3 bases; unmatched junction nucleotides: 4. CDR3 in DNA: TGTGCCAGCAGCCACCGGGACAGGGGCTACAATGAGCAGTTCTTC. It translates to CASSHRDRGYNEQFF.

Comments on this clone: The same CDR3 arises from other DNA sequences in this sample as well. V and J are TRBV5-1 and TRBJ2-1; D is ambiguous. Trimming stripped 4 bases from V and 0 bases from J, with 11 bases between. In germline, CDR1 is SGHRS, CDR2 YFSETQ. The CDR3 is 15 amino acids. The CDR3 loop is CASSADSSSYNEQFF. The CDR3 DNA reads TGCGCCAGCAGCGCCGATTCGAGCTCCTACAATGAGCAGTTCTTC.

The chain carries TRBV5-1 and TRBJ2-7, with D tentatively TRBD1 or TRBD2 (6 bases each). The CDR3 length is 17 residues. Trimming left V 4 bases short and J 0 bases short, with 20 bases between. CDR1 and CDR2 from the germline V gene are SGHRS and YFSETQ. The CDR3 loop is CASSPRQEGVSSYEQYF. DNA of the CDR3: TGCGCCAGCAGCCCAAGACAGGAGGGCGTGAGCTCCTACGAGCAGTACTTC.